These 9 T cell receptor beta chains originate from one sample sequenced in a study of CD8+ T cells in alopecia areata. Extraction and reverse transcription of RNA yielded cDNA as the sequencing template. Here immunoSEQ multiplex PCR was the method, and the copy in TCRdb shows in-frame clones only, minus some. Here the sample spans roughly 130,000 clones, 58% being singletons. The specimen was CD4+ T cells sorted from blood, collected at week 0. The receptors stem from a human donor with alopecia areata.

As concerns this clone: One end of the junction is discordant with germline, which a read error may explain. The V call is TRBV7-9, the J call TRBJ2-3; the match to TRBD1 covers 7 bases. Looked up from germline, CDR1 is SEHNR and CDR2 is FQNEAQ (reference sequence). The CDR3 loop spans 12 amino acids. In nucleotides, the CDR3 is TGTGCCAGCAGCTTATTCGAGGGGACAGTTCGGTTT. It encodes CASSLFEGTVRF.

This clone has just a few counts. As DNA, the CDR3 is TGTGCCAGCAGTGCTGTCACAGATACGCAGTATTTT. It specifies CASSAVTDTQYF. This sequence joins TRBV2 and TRBJ2-3; D unclear. Germline values: CDR1 SNHLY, CDR2 FYNNEI. V was cut by 4 bases and J by 2 bases, with 4 bases left in between. The CDR3 has 12 residues.

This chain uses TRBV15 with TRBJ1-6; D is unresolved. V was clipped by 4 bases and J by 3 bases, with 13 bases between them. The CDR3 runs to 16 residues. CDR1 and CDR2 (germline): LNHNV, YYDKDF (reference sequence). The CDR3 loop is CATSTADGGYNSPLHF. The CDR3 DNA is TGTGCCACCAGCACCGCCGATGGCGGCTATAATTCACCCCTCCACTTT.

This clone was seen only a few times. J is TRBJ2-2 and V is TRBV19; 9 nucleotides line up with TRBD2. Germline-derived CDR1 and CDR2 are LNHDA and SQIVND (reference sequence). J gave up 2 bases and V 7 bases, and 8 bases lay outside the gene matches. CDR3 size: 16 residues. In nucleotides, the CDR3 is TGTGCCAGTAATCTAATTAGCGGGGGCAACACCGGGGAGCTGTTTTTT. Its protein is CASNLISGGNTGELFF.

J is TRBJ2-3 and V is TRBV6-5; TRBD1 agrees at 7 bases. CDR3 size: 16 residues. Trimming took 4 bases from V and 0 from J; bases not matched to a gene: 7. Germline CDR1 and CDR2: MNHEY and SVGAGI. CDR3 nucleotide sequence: TGTGCCAGCAGTTTAAGACAGGGACGGAGCACAGATACGCAGTATTTT. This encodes CASSLRQGRSTDTQYF.

CDR3 nucleotide sequence: TGTGCCAGCAGAAGGGACACCACCGGGGAGCTGTTTTTT. This encodes CASRRDTTGELFF. This rearrangement joins TRBV7-9 to TRBJ2-2, with D tentatively TRBD1 (6 bases). This CDR3 contains 13 residues. V dropped 6 bases and J dropped 4 bases, with 9 bases sitting between them. The germline V gene has CDR1 SEHNR and CDR2 FQNEAQ (reference sequence).

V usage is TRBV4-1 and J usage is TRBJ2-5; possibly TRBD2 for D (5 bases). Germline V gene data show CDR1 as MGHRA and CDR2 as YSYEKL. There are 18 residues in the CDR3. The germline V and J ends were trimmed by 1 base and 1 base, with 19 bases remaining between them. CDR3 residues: CASSQGVGPGSSQETQYF. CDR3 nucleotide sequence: TGCGCCAGCAGCCAAGGGGTGGGTCCGGGGTCCTCCCAAGAGACCCAGTACTTC.

The CDR3 region is CASSLAVGGSKAFF. The CDR3 DNA follows: TGCGCCAGCAGCTTGGCTGTGGGGGGGTCCAAAGCTTTCTTT. This rearrangement joins TRBV5-1 to TRBJ1-1; D might be TRBD1 (5 bases). V dropped 0 bases and J dropped 9 bases, with 15 bases sitting between them. Germline-derived CDR1 and CDR2 are SGHRS and YFSETQ. The CDR3 has 14 residues.

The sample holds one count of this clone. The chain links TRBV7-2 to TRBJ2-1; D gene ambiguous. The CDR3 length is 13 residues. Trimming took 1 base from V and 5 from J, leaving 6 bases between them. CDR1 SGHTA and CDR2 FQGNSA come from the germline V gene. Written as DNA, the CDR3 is TGTGCCAGCAGCTTAGGGACCCACAATGAGCAGTTCTTC. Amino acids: CASSLGTHNEQFF.